The source of this T cell receptor (beta chain) is a study of T cell repertoires in cytomegalovirus infection. General study findings and limits: Adding up the frequency of public TCR beta families identified people who carried CMV plus the relevant HLA. In two of eight donors, the top clonotype was HLA-C-restricted CMV-specific.

Between the trimmed V and J ends, which lost 5 bases and 5 bases, there was a span of 17 bases. The CDR3 spans 15 residues. Per germline, CDR1 MDHEN and CDR2 SYDVKM. This clonotype has a handful of counts. The antigen is undetermined. TCRdb used MiXCR to reprocess the reads, holding one entry per CDR3 protein. The table includes 700,000 to 850,000 distinct CDR3 sequences, around a third detected once. The sequence was collected from a human donor in good health (CMV status not recorded). Some clones in this sample may be carry-over from other donors' samples. This material consisted of cultured CD8+ T cells from PBMCs, taken from culture after CMV antigen stimulation. J is TRBJ2-3 and V is TRBV28; possibly TRBD2 for D (7 bases). This CDR3 reads CASSLLAGARDTQYF. The CDR3 bases are TGTGCCAGCAGTCTTTTGGCGGGGGCGAGAGATACGCAGTATTTT.